The 5 T cell receptor beta chains below come from one sample, sequenced in a study of neoadjuvant anti-PD-1 for oral cavity cancer. Method: immunoSEQ multiplex PCR; TCRdb's copy keeps in-frame clones and lacks some. The table has under 14,000 clones, about 50% seen once. The starting material was tumor tissue, obtained before nivolumab (anti-PD-1) treatment. The receptors stem from a person between 35 and 79 years old with oral cavity squamous cell carcinoma.

The chain carries TRBV27 and TRBJ1-1; D gene ambiguous. Germline V gene sequence: CDR1 MNHEY, CDR2 SMNVEV (reference sequence). Trimming shortened V by 3 bases and J by 0 bases, and 5 bases separated the two germline ends. This CDR3 has 13 residues. CDR3 in DNA: TGTGCCAGCAGTTTGAAAGTGAACACTGAAGCTTTCTTT. It codes for CASSLKVNTEAFF.

By its share, this clone is medium-sized (0.01 to 0.1%). The chain links TRBV18 to TRBJ1-4, with a tentative D call TRBD1 (5 bases). The germline CDR1 and CDR2 sequences are KGHSH and LQKENI. V lost 6 bases and J 8 bases, leaving 13 bases between the germline ends. This CDR3 spans 13 amino acids. For the CDR3, the DNA is TGTGCCAGCTCCCTTGCGTGGGGGGAAAAACTGTTTTTT. This translates into CASSLAWGEKLFF. The whole variable domain, filled in from reference TRBV18 and TRBJ1-4, reads NAGVMQNPRHLVRRRGQEARLRCSPMKGHSHVYWYRQLPEEGLKFMVYLQKENIIDESGMPKERFSAEFPKEGPSILRIQQVVRGDSAAYFCASSLAWGEKLFFGSGTQLSVL.

This clone appeared a few times. V gene TRBV9 combines with J gene TRBJ2-3; TRBD2 matches 10 bases. Unmatched junction bases numbered 7, after V lost 0 bases and J lost 3 bases. This CDR3 contains 17 residues. Germline V CDR1 and CDR2: SGDLS, YYNGEE. The CDR3 DNA is TGTGCCAGCAGCGTAGGGACTAGCGGAAACCCAACAGATACGCAGTATTTT. Protein product: CASSVGTSGNPTDTQYF.

The chain has TRBV6-1 and TRBJ2-2; no clear D. The CDR3 sequence is 14 residues long. The V end was cut by 8 bases, the J end by 7 bases, with 17 bases between. The germline V gene has CDR1 MNHNS and CDR2 SASEGT. CDR3 amino acids: CASRIQSLSGELFF. The CDR3 DNA reads TGTGCCAGCCGTATACAGAGTCTCAGCGGGGAGCTGTTTTTT.

V usage is TRBV4-1 and J usage is TRBJ2-1; 12 bases align to TRBD2. CDR1 MGHRA and CDR2 YSYEKL come from the germline V gene. V was pared by 4 bases and J by 6 bases, with 7 bases of the junction left unmatched. This CDR3 comprises 16 residues. The CDR3, as DNA: TGCGCCAGCAGCCCTCTAGCTAGCGGGGGGGCCAATGAGCAGTTCTTC. Residues: CASSPLASGGANEQFF.